The clone carrying this T cell receptor (beta chain) was observed at least ten times. TCRdb reprocessed the 5' RACE reads with MiXCR, giving one entry per CDR3 protein. The repertoire holds roughly 630,000 distinct CDR3 sequences, with less than 9% as singletons. CDR3 length: 16 amino acids. The J segment lost 3 bases and the V segment lost 5 bases, leaving 10 bases of the junction unmatched. Germline CDR1 is SGHTA and CDR2 is FQGNSA. The donor group consisted entirely of healthy Caucasians. The record originates from a study of identical twins. The sample was also linked to a second study, of yellow fever vaccine responses in identical twins.

This receptor was obtained from a young woman in good health. The specimen sequenced was PBMCs. V is TRBV7-2 and J is TRBJ2-7; the match to TRBD1 covers 10 bases. The CDR3 nucleotides read TGTGCCAGCAGCCCCCCGGGACAGGGGAGGCTCTACGAGCAGTACGTC. Protein product: CASSPPGQGRLYEQYV.